This TCR beta chain is drawn from a study of blood T cell repertoires in COVID-19. About the study: T cells, B-cell-depleted T cells, or PBMCs supplied cDNA or gDNA.

The CDR3 is made up of 15 amino acids. CDR1 and CDR2 from the germline V gene are MNHNS and SASEGT. V dropped 0 bases and J dropped 2 bases, with 10 bases sitting between them. Those who participated ranged in age from roughly 18 to 89 years and resided in approximately 23 US areas. Self-reported history from a screening survey and questionnaire set each donor's cohort. Original processing notes: The assay estimated nucleated cells by amplifying reference gene primers. Repertoires were generated with immunoSEQ multiplex PCR, while TCRdb's copy carries only in-frame clones and drops some. The V and J calls and clone size are taken from that table; D and trimming were inferred from the DNA. Of under 350,000 clones in the sample, around 86% were seen once.

Input material: PBMCs or T cells enriched from blood (not recorded which). The V gene is TRBV6-1, the J gene TRBJ1-2; tentatively, D is TRBD1 (5 bases). This clonotype originated in a man aged 25-45 years who had recovered from COVID-19. The CDR3 is CASSEAWAGNYGYTF. The CDR3 DNA sequence: TGTGCCAGCAGTGAAGCGTGGGCAGGGAACTATGGCTACACCTTC.